The sequence of this TCR beta chain was determined in a study of response to subunit inactivated influenza vaccine. TCRdb reprocessed the RT-PCR reads via MiXCR and lists one record per CDR3 protein. The table has 500,000 to 550,000 distinct CDR3 sequences, approximately 24% seen once. This clonotype was seen more than once but under ten times. The CDR3 consists of 13 residues. The V and J ends lost 7 bases and 4 bases respectively, with 14 bases between them. Germline assignment: CDR1 SGHTA and CDR2 FQGNSA. These records were also assigned to another study, of T cells expressing NK-cell markers. That paper states: For TCR beta, cDNA was produced by 5'RACE template switching with UMIs. HCMV specificity of the expanded NKG2C+ T cell clones was not established.

The starting material was CD4+ T cells sorted from PBMCs, obtained about 12 days after vaccination. This clonotype originated in a man in his fifties who received an inactivated influenza vaccine. The V call is TRBV7-2, the J call TRBJ2-7; maybe TRBD1 (6 bases). The CDR3 coding sequence is TGTGCCAGCAACTTGGGGGCGCTATACGAGCAGTACTTC. Its protein is CASNLGALYEQYF.